One sample yielded the 10 T cell receptor beta chains listed below, sequenced in a study of T cell responses to AZD1222 COVID-19 vaccine. Some clones are missing from TCRdb's copy, which holds only in-frame ones; the method was immunoSEQ multiplex PCR. Of 110,000 or so clones listed, 88% are singletons. The source material was peripheral blood, sampled on day 0 of AZD1222 vaccination. All receptors come from an adult in good health.

The CDR3 protein is CASSPGGLRGYTF. CDR3 sequence (DNA): TGTGCCAGCAGCCCCGGGGGGCTGCGTGGCTACACCTTC. The chain carries TRBV11-2 and TRBJ1-2, with a possible D match to TRBD1 (6 bases). The CDR3 consists of 13 residues. Germline assignment: CDR1 SGHAT and CDR2 FQNNGV. Trimming took 5 bases from V and 7 from J, leaving 14 bases between them.

The chain joins TRBV3-1 (or the pseudogene TRBV3-2) to TRBJ1-4; D is ambiguous. The germline CDR1 and CDR2 sequences are LGHDT and YNNKEL (reference sequence). V gave up 2 bases and J gave up 4 bases, with 8 bases separating them. The CDR3 is 14 amino acids. CDR3 coding DNA: TGTGCCAGCAGCCAACATCCGAATAATGAAAAACTGTTTTTT. It codes for CASSQHPNNEKLFF.

This clone was found a few times. This chain joins TRBV7-9 and TRBJ2-7; 8 bases match TRBD2. This CDR3 is built from 16 residues. Trimming at V came to 1 base and at J to 1 base, leaving 6 bases not matched to a gene. Germline V gene sequence: CDR1 SEHNR, CDR2 FQNEAQ (reference sequence). The CDR3 coding sequence is TGTGCCAGCAGCTTAGAGAGCGGGGGCGCATCCTACGAGCAGTACTTC. This sequence encodes CASSLESGGASYEQYF.

The chain uses TRBV19 and TRBJ2-2, with D possibly being TRBD1 (6 bases). Between the trimmed V and J ends, which lost 6 bases and 1 base, there was a span of 12 bases. CDR3 length equals 15 residues. Per germline, CDR1 LNHDA and CDR2 SQIVND (reference sequence). CDR3: CASRGPQGNTGELFF. The DNA of the CDR3 is TGTGCCAGTAGGGGACCACAGGGGAACACCGGGGAGCTGTTTTTT.

The chain has TRBV5-4 and TRBJ2-2; D possibly corresponds to TRBD1 (6 bases). With 3 bases removed from V and 3 bases from J, the gap between germline ends came to 9 bases. Germline loops: CDR1 SGHNT, CDR2 YYREEE (reference sequence). This CDR3 has 14 residues. The CDR3 protein is CASSWDIYTGELFF. CDR3 bases: TGTGCCAGCAGCTGGGACATTTACACCGGGGAGCTGTTTTTT. The entire variable domain, with the rest obtained from reference TRBV5-4 and TRBJ2-2, is as follows: ETGVTQSPTHLIKTRGQQVTLRCSSQSGHNTVSWYQQALGQGPQFIFQYYREEENGRGNFPPRFSGLQFPNYSSELNVNALELDDSALYLCASSWDIYTGELFFGEGSRLTVL.

This clone has more than one count but fewer than ten. The gene calls are TRBV7-9 and TRBJ2-7, with a tentative D call TRBD2 (6 bases). This CDR3 is built from 13 residues. The germline V and J ends were trimmed by 5 bases and 1 base, with 9 bases remaining between them. Germline V gene data show CDR1 as SEHNR and CDR2 as FQNEAQ (reference sequence). CDR3 sequence reads: CASSGGLSYEQYF. In nucleotides, the CDR3 is TGTGCCAGCAGCGGAGGGTTGTCCTACGAGCAGTACTTC.

The chain links TRBV2 to TRBJ1-5; D unresolved. V gave up 8 bases and J gave up 2 bases, with 10 bases separating them. Per germline, CDR1 SNHLY and CDR2 FYNNEI. The CDR3 is 13 residues long. Written as DNA, the CDR3 is TGTGCCAGCGAGAAGGAGGGCAATCAGCCCCAGCATTTT. Amino acid sequence: CASEKEGNQPQHF.

The CDR3 sequence is CASTAWGTPNYGYTF. In DNA, the CDR3 is TGTGCCAGCACTGCGTGGGGGACCCCTAACTATGGCTACACCTTC. The rearrangement uses TRBV11-2 and TRBJ1-2; D might be TRBD1 (5 bases). V lost 7 bases and J lost 0, with 15 bases in between. CDR3 length: 15 amino acids. Germline loops: CDR1 SGHAT, CDR2 FQNNGV.

CDR3 DNA sequence: TGTGCCAGCAGCTTTCAGCTCCAGGGGCCGTTTACCGGGGAGCTGTTTTTT. Its translation is CASSFQLQGPFTGELFF. The chain uses TRBV12-1 and TRBJ2-2; TRBD1 was called by the table and not checked on the DNA. TRBV12-1 is designated a pseudogene. This CDR3 comprises 17 residues.

J is TRBJ2-1 and V is TRBV5-1, with D possibly matching TRBD2 (6 bases). This CDR3 has 15 residues. V dropped 4 bases and J dropped 8 bases, with 19 bases sitting between them. CDR1 is SGHRS and CDR2 is YFSETQ in the germline V gene. The CDR3 loop reads CASSRGTKEDDEQFF. CDR3 bases: TGCGCCAGCAGCCGGGGGACCAAAGAGGATGATGAGCAGTTCTTC.